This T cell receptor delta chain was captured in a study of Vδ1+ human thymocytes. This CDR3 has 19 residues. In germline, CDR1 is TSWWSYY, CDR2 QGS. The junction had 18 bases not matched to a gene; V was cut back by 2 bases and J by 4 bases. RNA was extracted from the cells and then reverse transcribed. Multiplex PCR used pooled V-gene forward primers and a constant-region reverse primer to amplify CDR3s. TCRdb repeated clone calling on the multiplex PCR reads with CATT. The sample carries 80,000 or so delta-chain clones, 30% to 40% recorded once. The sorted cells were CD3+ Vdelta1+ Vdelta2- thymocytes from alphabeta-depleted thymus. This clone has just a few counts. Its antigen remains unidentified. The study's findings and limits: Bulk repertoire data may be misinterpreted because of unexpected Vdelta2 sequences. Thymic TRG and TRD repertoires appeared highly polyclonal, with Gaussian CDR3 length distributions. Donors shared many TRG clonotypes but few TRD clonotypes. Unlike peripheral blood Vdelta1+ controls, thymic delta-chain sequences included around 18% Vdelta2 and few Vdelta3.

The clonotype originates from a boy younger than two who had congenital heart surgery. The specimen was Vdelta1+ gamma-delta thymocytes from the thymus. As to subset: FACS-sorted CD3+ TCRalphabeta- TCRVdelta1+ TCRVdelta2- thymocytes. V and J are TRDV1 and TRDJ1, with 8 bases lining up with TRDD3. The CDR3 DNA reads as TGTGCTCTTGGGGAATGGATCCCCACCGTACTGGGGGGAGACGATAAACTCATCTTT. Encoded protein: CALGEWIPTVLGGDDKLIF.